This record looks at one T cell receptor (beta chain) sequence and its context. The CDR3 covers 13 residues. Germline CDR1 and CDR2: MNHEY and SVGAGI. The V and J ends lost 6 bases and 3 bases respectively, with 9 bases between them. The sample comes from a study of blood T cell repertoires in COVID-19. Study-wide context: T cells, B-cell-depleted T cells, or PBMCs supplied cDNA or gDNA.

As processed by the authors: Reference gene primer amplification in the assay estimated nucleated cell counts. The table came from immunoSEQ multiplex PCR; TCRdb's copy has only in-frame clones and leaves some out. V, J and clone size are taken as reported in that table, and D and trimming were inferred from the DNA itself. Of tens of thousands of clones in the sample, 76% were seen once. The material sequenced was peripheral blood. This receptor was obtained from a man in his 70s with acute or convalescent COVID-19. J is TRBJ1-5 and V is TRBV6-5; tentatively, D is TRBD1 (5 bases). The CDR3 coding sequence is TGTGCCAGCAGAGGGGCCCCCAATCAGCCCCAGCATTTT. Translating it yields CASRGAPNQPQHF.